Following are 12 T cell receptor beta chains from one sample sequenced in a study of regulatory T cells in long-lasting Graves disease. Construction of TCR beta libraries relied on iRepertoire HTBI primers and on Arm-PCR targeting CDR3 regions. In TCRdb, the multiplex PCR reads were re-called with MiXCR into one record per CDR3 protein. The sample lists some 500,000 distinct CDR3 sequences; 13% were seen once. As for time point: newly diagnosed GD, antithyroid drugs for less than 3 months. The TCR library was made from RNA extracted from PBMCs. The same sample was also used in a study of T cells in Graves' hyperthyroidism and ophthalmopathy.

Specimen: peripheral blood mononuclear cells (PBMCs), collected at new diagnosis, from a patient treated with antithyroid drugs. Every receptor here comes from a man under 40 with Graves disease.

The chain links TRBV6-1 to TRBJ2-5; D is unresolved. This CDR3 comprises 15 residues. The germline gives CDR1 MNHNS, CDR2 SASEGT. V lost 6 bases and J lost 5, with 19 bases in between. The CDR3 nucleotides read TGTGCCAGCAGCCCCTGGGGATGGGCCGGGGAGACCCAGTACTTC. Translating it yields CASSPWGWAGETQYF.

This clonotype was picked up a small number of times. The chain couples TRBV20-1 to TRBJ2-2, with D unclear. The germline CDR1 and CDR2 sequences are DFQATT and SNEGSKA (reference sequence). The V gene lost 5 bases and the J gene lost 4 bases, with 14 bases spanning the gap. This CDR3 comprises 14 residues. DNA for the CDR3: TGCAGTGCTTTATTGTCAAAAGGCACCGGGGAGCTGTTTTTT. Its protein product is CSALLSKGTGELFF.

Only a few counts were recorded for this clonotype. The chain employs TRBV7-9 and TRBJ2-3, with D unresolved. The V and J ends lost 2 bases and 8 bases respectively, with 17 bases between them. The CDR3 extends over 15 amino acids. CDR1 SEHNR and CDR2 FQNEAQ come from the germline V gene (reference sequence). The CDR3 is CASSLSGQELITQYF. The CDR3 region has the DNA TGTGCCAGCAGCTTATCCGGGCAAGAACTAATTACGCAGTATTTT.

In this sample, this clonotype turned up many times. The chain joins TRBV18 to TRBJ1-2, with 7 bases aligning to TRBD1. The junction had 6 bases not matched to a gene; V was cut back by 8 bases and J by 3 bases. The germline CDR1 and CDR2 sequences are KGHSH and LQKENI. There are 13 residues in the CDR3. The CDR3 region has the DNA TGTGCCAGCAGCAAAGACAGGGACTATGGCTACACCTTC. Residues: CASSKDRDYGYTF.

This clonotype has at least ten counts. This chain joins TRBV7-2 and TRBJ2-1, with a possible D match to TRBD2 (6 bases). Trimming shortened V by 3 bases and J by 10 bases, and 13 bases separated the two germline ends. There are 13 residues in the CDR3. Germline loops: CDR1 SGHTA, CDR2 FQGNSA. The CDR3 sequence: CASSFLTSREQFF. The CDR3 DNA reads TGTGCCAGCAGCTTTTTGACTAGTCGCGAGCAGTTCTTC.

This clonotype was seen many times. The chain is built from TRBV29-1 and TRBJ2-1; maybe TRBD2 (6 bases). The germline V gene encodes CDR1 SQVTM and CDR2 ANQGSEA. Deletions cut 6 bases from V and 8 bases from J, with 14 bases between. The CDR3 contains 12 residues. The CDR3 region is CSVGRTTDEQFF. CDR3 nucleotide sequence: TGCAGCGTCGGACGGACTACCGATGAGCAGTTCTTC.

This clonotype was detected many times. The rearrangement joins TRBV7-2 to TRBJ2-7; D uncertain. V was clipped by 0 bases and J by 4 bases, with 7 bases between them. The germline gives CDR1 SGHTA, CDR2 FQGNSA. This CDR3 has 13 residues. CDR3 residues: CASSLAQIYEQYF. The CDR3 bases are TGTGCCAGCAGCTTAGCACAGATTTACGAGCAGTACTTC. Together with reference TRBV7-2 and TRBJ2-7, the CDR3 gives the full variable domain: GAGVSQSPSNKVTEKGKDVELRCDPISGHTALYWYRQSLGQGLEFLIYFQGNSAPDKSGLPSDRFSAERTGGSVSTLTIQRTQQEDSAVYLCASSLAQIYEQYFGPGTRLTVT.

This clonotype was seen many times. The V call is TRBV7-8, the J call TRBJ2-3, with TRBD1 matching 9 bases. Per germline, CDR1 SGHVS and CDR2 FQNEAQ. The CDR3 contains 18 residues. V lost 1 base and J lost 3; bases outside the gene matches: 11. The CDR3: CASSLGARGTGRTDTQYF. The DNA for the CDR3 is TGTGCCAGCAGCTTAGGGGCGCGCGGGACAGGGAGGACAGATACGCAGTATTTT.

This clonotype has at least ten counts. The chain is built from TRBV24-1 and TRBJ1-1; D perhaps matches TRBD1 (6 bases). The germline CDR1 and CDR2 sequences are KGHDR and SFDVKD. Deletions cut 0 bases from V and 5 bases from J, with 6 bases between. The CDR3 sequence is 13 residues long. The CDR3 loop is CATSDLRGTEAFF. For the CDR3, the DNA is TGTGCCACCAGTGATTTGAGGGGGACTGAAGCTTTCTTT.

V gene TRBV2 combines with J gene TRBJ2-3; 12 bases match TRBD2. The CDR3 totals 19 residues. J was trimmed by 2 bases and V by 3 bases; bases with no gene match: 12. Germline V gene lookup returns CDR1 SNHLY and CDR2 FYNNEI. CDR3 nucleotides: TGTGCCAGCAGTGACCTCTTGCTAGCGGGAGGGACACCCACAGATACGCAGTATTTT. The encoded protein is CASSDLLLAGGTPTDTQYF. Supplemented by reference TRBV2 and TRBJ2-3, the full variable domain reads EPEVTQTPSHQVTQMGQEVILRCVPISNHLYFYWYRQILGQKVEFLVSFYNNEISEKSEIFDDQFSVERPDGSNFTLKIRSTKLEDSAMYFCASSDLLLAGGTPTDTQYFGPGTRLTVL.

The V gene is TRBV20-1, the J gene TRBJ2-1, with 10 positions matching TRBD2. The CDR3 extends over 16 amino acids. V gave up 6 bases and J gave up 4 bases; unmatched junction bases: 12. Looked up from germline, CDR1 is DFQATT and CDR2 is SNEGSKA (reference sequence). The CDR3 DNA follows: TGCAGTGCCAGATCAACGGGACTAGCGACTTACAATGAGCAGTTCTTC. Translating gives CSARSTGLATYNEQFF.

This clonotype came up many times. The chain joins TRBV6-1 to TRBJ2-3, with TRBD2 matching over 7 bases. The trim removed 7 bases at V and 4 bases at J, leaving 14 bases unmatched. The CDR3 loop spans 16 amino acids. Germline loops: CDR1 MNHNS, CDR2 SASEGT. Here the CDR3 DNA reads TGTGCCAGCACGGATTTGGCGGGAGACAAGTCAGATACGCAGTATTTT. Translating gives CASTDLAGDKSDTQYF.